The 24 T cell receptor beta chains below all came from one sample that was sequenced in a study of T cells in Graves' hyperthyroidism and ophthalmopathy. Researchers amplified the TCR beta CDR3 regions from RNA transcripts. Primed by the HTBI set, a first-round RT-PCR was run on the TCR CDR3. From the multiplex PCR reads, TCRdb called clonotypes with MiXCR, one entry per CDR3 protein. The sample includes a few hundred thousand distinct CDR3 sequences, around an eighth of them seen just once. Material for sequencing was blood. The receptors derive from a man aged 30 to 45 with Graves' hyperthyroidism that later progressed to Graves' ophthalmopathy.

The sample holds many counts of this clonotype. One end of the junction varies from germline; a read error may be responsible. This sequence joins TRBV5-1 and TRBJ2-3; TRBD2 is a possible D gene (6 bases). The CDR3 has 15 amino acids. Germline assignment: CDR1 SGHRS and CDR2 YFSETQ. The CDR3 region has the DNA TGTGCCAGCAGTCTTGGGCGGGGAGGCACAGATACGCAGTATTTT. Residues: CASSLGRGGTDTQYF.

There are many counts of this clonotype. The chain recombines TRBV7-9 with TRBJ2-1, with 10 bases fitting TRBD1. CDR1 is SEHNR, CDR2 FQNEAQ, per germline (reference sequence). The J segment lost 7 bases and the V segment lost 1 base, leaving 10 bases of the junction unmatched. The CDR3 is made up of 17 amino acids. The CDR3 sequence: CASSLGVWDRGENEQFF. Here the CDR3 DNA reads TGTGCCAGCAGCTTAGGGGTTTGGGACAGGGGTGAGAATGAGCAGTTCTTC.

On this clonotype: This may come from a read error, since a much larger clone is one base off. CDR3 DNA: TGTGCCAGCATACGACTAGCGGGGGCCCCCACAGATACGCGGTATTTT. Amino acids: CASIRLAGAPTDTRYF. This sequence joins TRBV6-1 and TRBJ2-3, with TRBD2 identical over 12 bases. This CDR3 has 16 amino acids. Germline V lookup: CDR1 MNHNS, CDR2 SASEGT.

This clonotype was observed a handful of times. The V call is TRBV9, the J call TRBJ2-3; 7 bases fit TRBD2. Germline values: CDR1 SGDLS, CDR2 YYNGEE. V lost 2 bases to trimming and J lost 4 bases; unmatched junction nucleotides: 4. There are 14 residues in the CDR3. The CDR3 loop reads CASSVGGVADTQYF. CDR3 bases: TGTGCCAGCAGCGTTGGGGGGGTTGCAGATACGCAGTATTTT.

This clonotype showed up just a few times. The rearrangement links TRBV5-1 to TRBJ1-2, with D tentatively TRBD1 (5 bases). There are 15 residues in the CDR3. Germline values: CDR1 SGHRS, CDR2 YFSETQ. Deletions cut 4 bases from V and 5 bases from J, with 18 bases between. CDR3 DNA: TGCGCCAGCAGCCCGGGGCAAGAACCAATTTATGGCTACACCTTC. Translated, it gives CASSPGQEPIYGYTF. Based on the CDR3 plus reference TRBV5-1 and TRBJ1-2, the full variable domain is KAGVTQTPRYLIKTRGQQVTLSCSPISGHRSVSWYQQTPGQGLQFLFEYFSETQRNKGNFPGRFSGRQFSNSRSEMNVSTLELGDSALYLCASSPGQEPIYGYTFGSGTRLTVV.

The gene calls are TRBV5-1 and TRBJ2-1; perhaps TRBD2 as D (5 bases). The germline V and J ends were trimmed by 3 bases and 7 bases, with 17 bases remaining between them. This CDR3 comprises 15 residues. Germline V gives CDR1 SGHRS, CDR2 YFSETQ. CDR3 sequence (DNA): TGCGCCAGCAGCTACCTAGCAGTCTCTGGAAATGAGCAGTTCTTC. Protein: CASSYLAVSGNEQFF.

This clonotype has a handful of counts. The V call is TRBV20-1, the J call TRBJ2-5; possibly TRBD2 for D (5 bases). This CDR3 has 15 residues. With 5 bases removed from V and 0 bases from J, the gap between germline ends came to 16 bases. Germline-derived CDR1 and CDR2 are DFQATT and SNEGSKA (reference sequence). The CDR3 here is CSAVNVEADQETQYF. The CDR3 region has the DNA TGCAGTGCTGTTAACGTGGAAGCGGACCAAGAGACCCAGTACTTC.

This clonotype has at least ten counts. V is TRBV7-2 and J is TRBJ2-3; 10 bases map to TRBD2. The CDR3 length is 17 residues. The J segment lost 5 bases and the V segment lost 1 base, leaving 9 bases of the junction unmatched. Germline V gene sequence: CDR1 SGHTA, CDR2 FQGNSA. In nucleotides, the CDR3 is TGTGCCAGCAGCTTAGGGTCTAGCGGGGGCCGAGGAGATACGCAGTATTTT. This sequence encodes CASSLGSSGGRGDTQYF. Complete variable domain (other parts from reference TRBV7-2 and TRBJ2-3): GAGVSQSPSNKVTEKGKDVELRCDPISGHTALYWYRQSLGQGLEFLIYFQGNSAPDKSGLPSDRFSAERTGGSVSTLTIQRTQQEDSAVYLCASSLGSSGGRGDTQYFGPGTRLTVL.

This clonotype has a count of ten or more. The rearrangement links TRBV20-1 to TRBJ2-4; 8 positions agree with TRBD1. After removal of 5 bases from V and 1 base from J, the junction contained 4 bases not matched to a gene. This CDR3 spans 14 amino acids. The germline gives CDR1 DFQATT, CDR2 SNEGSKA (reference sequence). CDR3 protein: CSAGRGRAKNIQYF. In nucleotides, the CDR3 is TGCAGTGCTGGCAGGGGGCGCGCCAAAAACATTCAGTACTTC.

For the CDR3, the DNA is TGTGCCAGCAGTTATGGTGGGACAGGGACCACAGATACGCAGTATTTT. Its protein is CASSYGGTGTTDTQYF. This rearrangement joins TRBV6-5 to TRBJ2-3; 9 bases fit TRBD1. With 3 bases clipped from V and 2 bases from J, the junction kept 6 bases outside the gene matches. Germline V lookup: CDR1 MNHEY, CDR2 SVGAGI. The CDR3 is 16 amino acids.

Ten or more counts support this clonotype. This chain connects TRBV28 to TRBJ2-4, with no clear D. V lost 2 bases to trimming and J lost 8 bases, with 7 bases between them. The germline CDR1 and CDR2 sequences are MDHEN and SYDVKM. The CDR3 covers 12 residues. Here the CDR3 reads CASSLGVDIQYF. The CDR3 DNA reads TGTGCCAGCAGTTTAGGGGTTGACATTCAGTACTTC.

This sequence joins TRBV6-9 and TRBJ2-5; D is undetermined. Germline V lookup: CDR1 MNHGY, CDR2 SVAAGI. The V and J ends lost 1 base and 4 bases respectively, with 7 bases between them. CDR3 length equals 13 residues. CDR3 DNA sequence: TGTGCCAGCAGTTATTTCCCAAGAGAGACCCAGTACTTC. Encoded protein: CASSYFPRETQYF.

This clonotype has a count of ten or more. The CDR3 DNA is TGTGCCAGCAAGGAAGCCTCACCCCTCCACTTT. It is translated as CASKEASPLHF. V is TRBV2 and J is TRBJ1-6; D call uncertain. Germline loops: CDR1 SNHLY, CDR2 FYNNEI. V was shortened by 7 bases and J by 10 bases, with 8 bases between the two germline ends. This CDR3 region has 11 residues.

This clonotype was seen more than once but under ten times. The chain has TRBV6-1 and TRBJ2-5, with 8 bases matching TRBD1. The CDR3 covers 17 residues. The germline V gene has CDR1 MNHNS and CDR2 SASEGT. J gave up 3 bases and V 6 bases, and 15 bases lay outside the gene matches. CDR3 sequence (DNA): TGTGCCAGCAGGCGTTTGGGAGGCAGGGGGCGGGAAGAGACCCAGTACTTC. Amino acids: CASRRLGGRGREETQYF.

This clonotype has ten or more counts. This chain connects TRBV7-9 to TRBJ2-1; possible D gene TRBD2, 5 bases. This CDR3 comprises 15 residues. The ends were cut back, 5 bases at V and 7 bases at J, with 18 bases in the middle. Germline V lookup: CDR1 SEHNR, CDR2 FQNEAQ (reference sequence). Here the CDR3 DNA reads TGTGCCAGCAGCCTATCCCGAGGAGGTGGGAATGAGCAGTTCTTC. It yields the protein CASSLSRGGGNEQFF.

The J gene is TRBJ1-1, the V gene TRBV20-1; 7 nucleotides align to TRBD1. The trim removed 0 bases at V and 6 bases at J, leaving 10 bases unmatched. CDR3 length: 15 amino acids. Germline CDR1 DFQATT, CDR2 SNEGSKA (reference sequence). CDR3 sequence: CSARDSPGGSAEAFF. CDR3 sequence (DNA): TGCAGTGCTAGAGATAGCCCAGGGGGTAGCGCTGAAGCTTTCTTT.

This clonotype was detected many times. The V call is TRBV20-1, the J call TRBJ1-4; 9 positions agree with TRBD1. This CDR3 is 14 amino acids long. Germline lookup yields CDR1 DFQATT and CDR2 SNEGSKA (reference sequence). J gave up 7 bases and V 1 base, and 4 bases lay outside the gene matches. The CDR3: CSARVRTGVEKLFF. In DNA, the CDR3 is TGCAGTGCTAGAGTTAGGACAGGGGTTGAAAAACTGTTTTTT.

The chain carries TRBV27 and TRBJ2-1; D not certain. This CDR3 has 8 residues. Germline lookup yields CDR1 MNHEY and CDR2 SMNVEV (reference sequence). V was cut by 10 bases and J by 9 bases, with 4 bases left in between. The CDR3 reads CAISEQFF. The CDR3, as DNA: TGTGCCATTTCTGAGCAGTTCTTC.

Notes on this clonotype: Possible read error: a much larger clone is one base away. This rearrangement joins TRBV28 to TRBJ2-1, with TRBD1 identical over 10 bases. This CDR3 region has 15 residues. The germline V gene encodes CDR1 MDHEN and CDR2 SYDVKM. In DNA, the CDR3 is TGTGCCTGCAGTCCAGACAGGGGGCGGAACAATGAGCAGTTCTTC. The encoded protein is CACSPDRGRNNEQFF.

In its sample, this clonotype was seen a few times. The chain links TRBV18 to TRBJ1-1, with 7 bases aligning to TRBD1. Germline values: CDR1 KGHSH, CDR2 LQKENI. Germline trimming cut 4 bases from V and 5 bases from J; bases unmatched to any gene: 10. CDR3 length: 15 residues. In nucleotides, the CDR3 is TGTGCCAGCTCACGTAACGACAGGGAGGTTACTGAAGCTTTCTTT. This sequence encodes CASSRNDREVTEAFF.

The chain recombines TRBV20-1 with TRBJ2-2; D gene unclear. Trimming took off 0 bases at V and 5 bases at J, with 13 bases between the two ends. CDR3 length: 15 amino acids. Germline V gives CDR1 DFQATT, CDR2 SNEGSKA (reference sequence). The CDR3 sequence is CSAREPGPRTGELFF. CDR3 bases: TGCAGTGCTAGAGAGCCGGGCCCGCGGACCGGGGAGCTGTTTTTT.

The chain is built from TRBV20-1 and TRBJ2-7, with TRBD2 matching 14 bases. V shed 6 bases, J shed 7 bases, and the junction held 8 bases outside the gene matches. Germline V CDR1 and CDR2: DFQATT, SNEGSKA (reference sequence). CDR3 size: 14 residues. CDR3 sequence (DNA): TGCAGTGCACAACGACTAGCGGGGGGGCCGGAGCAGTACTTC. This sequence encodes CSAQRLAGGPEQYF.

This clonotype was seen more than once but under ten times. CDR3 nucleotides: TGCGCCAGCAGCCCCGAGGGGGGACGAAGCTCTGGAAACACCATATATTTT. It translates to CASSPEGGRSSGNTIYF. This chain connects TRBV5-1 to TRBJ1-3; D possibly corresponds to TRBD1 (6 bases). CDR3 length: 17 amino acids. The V end was cut by 4 bases, the J end by 0 bases, with 17 bases between. Looked up from germline, CDR1 is SGHRS and CDR2 is YFSETQ. Drawing the rest from reference TRBV5-1 and TRBJ1-3, the complete variable domain is KAGVTQTPRYLIKTRGQQVTLSCSPISGHRSVSWYQQTPGQGLQFLFEYFSETQRNKGNFPGRFSGRQFSNSRSEMNVSTLELGDSALYLCASSPEGGRSSGNTIYFGEGSWLTVV.

This clonotype was detected many times. The J gene is TRBJ1-5, the V gene TRBV28; TRBD1 matches 7 bases. Looked up from germline, CDR1 is MDHEN and CDR2 is SYDVKM. The CDR3 contains 16 residues. With 6 bases clipped from V and 7 bases from J, the junction kept 15 bases outside the gene matches. CDR3 loop: CASRNHRQGLRQPQHF. For the CDR3, the DNA is TGTGCCAGCAGAAACCACAGACAGGGACTGAGGCAGCCCCAGCATTTT.